These 3 T cell receptor beta chains were sequenced from one sample in a study of T cell responses to AZD1222 COVID-19 vaccine. Clones were sequenced by immunoSEQ multiplex PCR, and TCRdb holds only the in-frame ones, with some missing. The sample contains under 95,000 clones, around 90% of which appear only once. The sequences come from peripheral blood, collected 28 days after the second AZD1222 dose. The receptors shown here come from an adult who received the AZD1222 COVID-19 vaccine.

This rearrangement joins TRBV6-2 or TRBV6-3 to TRBJ1-5; unclear D gene. This CDR3 is 15 amino acids long. V was cut by 1 base and J by 0 bases, with 7 bases left in between. CDR1 is MNHEY, CDR2 SVGEGT, per germline. The CDR3 region has the DNA TGTGCCAGCAGTTACTTTCAGAGTAGCAATCAGCCCCAGCATTTT. This translates into CASSYFQSSNQPQHF.

The V call is TRBV4-1, the J call TRBJ1-4; D not certain. The ends were cut back, 1 base at V and 5 bases at J, with 11 bases in the middle. CDR3 length: 15 residues. CDR1 and CDR2 (germline): MGHRA, YSYEKL. CDR3 in amino acids: CASSQVEGLNEKLFF. CDR3 DNA: TGCGCCAGCAGCCAAGTTGAGGGTCTAAATGAAAAACTGTTTTTT.

The V call is TRBV28, the J call TRBJ2-7, with TRBD2 identical over 9 bases. V gave up 3 bases and J gave up 0 bases; unmatched junction bases: 6. CDR1 and CDR2 (germline): MDHEN, SYDVKM. The CDR3 is 16 amino acids. The CDR3 bases are TGTGCCAGCAGTTTGGCTCTAGCGGGGAGCTCCTACGAGCAGTACTTC. It is translated as CASSLALAGSSYEQYF.